One sample yielded the 26 T cell receptor beta chains listed below, sequenced in a study of blood T cell repertoires in COVID-19. TCRdb's table, derived via immunoSEQ multiplex PCR, lists solely in-frame clones and lacks some. The table has fewer than 400,000 clones, about nine tenths seen once. Material: PBMCs or T cells enriched from blood (not recorded which). The receptors here all came from a young man who had recovered from COVID-19.

This rearrangement joins TRBV5-1 to TRBJ2-7; weak D call: TRBD1 (5 bases). Trimming pared 3 bases from V and 0 bases from J, leaving 10 bases between. The CDR3 length is 14 residues. CDR1 SGHRS and CDR2 YFSETQ come from the germline V gene. CDR3 sequence reads: CASSSDKRSYEQYF. In DNA form, the CDR3 reads TGCGCCAGCAGCTCGGACAAACGCTCCTACGAGCAGTACTTC.

This clone was counted only a few times. V gene TRBV18 combines with J gene TRBJ1-2, with a possible D match to TRBD1 (6 bases). This CDR3 region has 13 residues. The V and J ends lost 2 bases and 14 bases respectively, with 18 bases between them. Germline V gives CDR1 KGHSH, CDR2 LQKENI. The CDR3 coding sequence is TGTGCCAGCTCACCAATAAGACAGGAGGGAGGGACCTTC. Encoded protein: CASSPIRQEGGTF.

The gene calls are TRBV7-2 and TRBJ2-7; 9 nucleotides line up with TRBD2. Germline V gives CDR1 SGHTA, CDR2 FQGNSA. The CDR3 consists of 15 residues. Trimming at V came to 6 bases and at J to 4 bases, leaving 10 bases not matched to a gene. CDR3 in amino acids: CASSLSGGLQYEQYF. CDR3 in DNA: TGTGCCAGCAGTTTAAGCGGGGGGCTACAATACGAGCAGTACTTC.

The genes are TRBV7-9 and TRBJ2-3, with D possibly TRBD1 on 5 matching bases. The germline gives CDR1 SEHNR, CDR2 FQNEAQ (reference sequence). The CDR3 extends over 13 amino acids. With 4 bases removed from V and 4 bases from J, the gap between germline ends came to 9 bases. In DNA form, the CDR3 reads TGTGCCAGCAGCTCTAAGACAGCAGATACGCAGTATTTT. Translated: CASSSKTADTQYF.

The chain recombines TRBV11-2 with TRBJ1-2, with unresolved D. CDR1 is SGHAT, CDR2 FQNNGV, per germline. Between the trimmed V and J ends, which lost 6 bases and 3 bases, there was a span of 14 bases. This CDR3 spans 14 amino acids. The CDR3 bases are TGTGCCAGCAGGCCGGCCGCGGTAGACTATGGCTACACCTTC. It codes for CASRPAAVDYGYTF.

The chain employs TRBV3-1 (or the pseudogene TRBV3-2) and TRBJ2-4; 11 bases align to TRBD2. In germline, CDR1 is LGHDT, CDR2 YNNKEL (reference sequence). V trimming: 4 bases; J trimming: 4 bases; junction bases outside the gene matches: 9. The CDR3 has 17 residues. The CDR3 spells CASSLILAGGVKNIQYF. In DNA form, the CDR3 reads TGTGCCAGCAGCCTGATTTTAGCGGGGGGGGTGAAAAACATTCAGTACTTC.

Points on this clone: The junction departs from germline at one end; a sequencing error may be responsible. This chain connects TRBV7-7 to TRBJ2-2; possible D gene TRBD1, 6 bases. The CDR3 consists of 16 residues. Germline values: CDR1 SSHAT, CDR2 FNYEAQ (reference sequence). The DNA of the CDR3 is TGTGCTAGCAGCCCTACACAGGGAACTTTATCCGGGGAGCTGTTTTTT. Amino acid sequence: CASSPTQGTLSGELFF.

V and J are TRBV6-5 and TRBJ1-6; 10 bases align to TRBD1. Germline V gives CDR1 MNHEY, CDR2 SVGAGI. V shed 5 bases and J 10 bases; nucleotides not matched to a gene: 5. The CDR3 consists of 14 residues. In nucleotides, the CDR3 is TGTGCCAGCAGTCCAGACAGGGGGCACTCACCCCTCCACTTT. Its protein product is CASSPDRGHSPLHF.

The chain employs TRBV6-6 and TRBJ1-4; TRBD1 might be the D (5 bases). V lost 4 bases to trimming and J lost 2 bases, with 11 bases between them. This CDR3 is built from 15 residues. The germline V gene encodes CDR1 MNHNY and CDR2 SVGAGI (reference sequence). The CDR3 sequence: CASSSLGATNEKLFF. DNA of the CDR3: TGTGCCAGCAGTTCCCTAGGGGCCACTAATGAAAAACTGTTTTTT.

The chain is built from TRBV5-4 and TRBJ1-2; D perhaps matches TRBD1 (5 bases). The CDR3 contains 15 residues. Trimming took off 0 bases at V and 7 bases at J, with 16 bases between the two ends. Germline V gives CDR1 SGHNT, CDR2 YYREEE (reference sequence). The CDR3 DNA sequence: TGTGCCAGCAGCTTGGTAGGGTCCAGGGACTCTGGCTACACCTTC. Translating it yields CASSLVGSRDSGYTF.

This clone has only one observation. V and J are TRBV11-2 and TRBJ2-3, with 8 bases identical to TRBD1. This CDR3 contains 15 residues. Germline-derived CDR1 and CDR2 are SGHAT and FQNNGV. Trimming cost V 5 bases and J 5 bases; bases outside gene matches: 9. DNA for the CDR3: TGTGCCAGCAGCCGTGACAGGGGCGCCGGAGATACGCAGTATTTT. Encoded protein: CASSRDRGAGDTQYF. Looking up the rest from reference TRBV11-2 and TRBJ2-3 gives the full variable domain: EAGVAQSPRYKIIEKRQSVAFWCNPISGHATLYWYQQILGQGPKLLIQFQNNGVVDDSQLPKDRFSAERLKGVDSTLKIQPAKLEDSAVYLCASSRDRGAGDTQYFGPGTRLTVL.

The chain combines TRBV28 with TRBJ2-5; 9 bases align to TRBD1. This CDR3 spans 15 amino acids. Looked up from germline, CDR1 is MDHEN and CDR2 is SYDVKM. After removal of 6 bases from V and 5 bases from J, the junction contained 10 bases not matched to a gene. The CDR3 sequence: CASSPGQGVRETQYF. The DNA of the CDR3 is TGTGCCAGCAGCCCGGGACAGGGTGTCCGGGAGACCCAGTACTTC.

The chain has TRBV23-1 and TRBJ1-2, with D maybe TRBD1 (5 bases). TRBV23-1 is assigned to the ORF class and has an uncertain function. Trimming cost V 0 bases and J 3 bases, with 11 bases left between them. CDR3 length: 15 residues. For the CDR3, the DNA is TGCGCCAGCAGTCAATCCGGTACAGGTCACTATGGCTACACCTTC. It yields the protein CASSQSGTGHYGYTF.

The chain links TRBV2 to TRBJ1-2; 12 bases agree with TRBD1. Germline lookup yields CDR1 SNHLY and CDR2 FYNNEI. Germline trimming cut 9 bases from V and 7 bases from J; bases unmatched to any gene: 6. The CDR3 contains 13 residues. Here the CDR3 DNA reads TGTGCCAGGGGGGGACAGGGGGCGGCTGGCTACACCTTC. Translating it yields CARGGQGAAGYTF.

This chain uses TRBV10-3 with TRBJ1-1, with 8 bases identical to TRBD1. CDR1 is ENHRY and CDR2 is SYGVKD in the germline V gene. This CDR3 has 14 residues. V gave up 8 bases and J gave up 1 base; unmatched junction bases: 6. The DNA for the CDR3 is TGTGCCATCGGACAGGGAGGGGCGAACACTGAAGCTTTCTTT. Translating it yields CAIGQGGANTEAFF.

This sequence joins TRBV27 and TRBJ2-5; tentative D call: TRBD1 (7 bases). Germline V lookup: CDR1 MNHEY, CDR2 SMNVEV (reference sequence). V was shortened by 5 bases and J by 5 bases, with 18 bases between the two germline ends. The CDR3 has 15 amino acids. CDR3 DNA: TGTGCCAGCAGTCTCGGACAGGCCCGGGGGGAGACCCAGTACTTC. It is translated as CASSLGQARGETQYF.

The chain links TRBV7-6 to TRBJ1-1, with D maybe TRBD1 (5 bases). CDR3 length equals 17 residues. Looked up from germline, CDR1 is SGHVS and CDR2 is FNYEAQ. V lost 5 bases to trimming and J lost 1 base, with 20 bases between them. The CDR3: CASSDPLMGQENTEAFF. For the CDR3, the DNA is TGTGCCAGCAGCGACCCCCTTATGGGGCAGGAGAACACTGAAGCTTTCTTT.

This clone has a handful of counts. The chain carries TRBV2 and TRBJ2-3; 8 bases are shared with TRBD2. CDR3 length equals 14 residues. Germline lookup yields CDR1 SNHLY and CDR2 FYNNEI. V shed 8 bases and J 3 bases; nucleotides not matched to a gene: 7. In nucleotides, the CDR3 is TGTGCCAGCCATCCGGGGGGGTGGACAGATACGCAGTATTTT. It encodes CASHPGGWTDTQYF.

This chain uses TRBV3-1 (or the pseudogene TRBV3-2) with TRBJ2-7; TRBD1 matches 9 bases. Germline V gives CDR1 LGHDT, CDR2 YNNKEL (reference sequence). J was trimmed by 0 bases and V by 4 bases; bases with no gene match: 4. The CDR3 runs to 15 residues. In DNA, the CDR3 is TGTGCCAGCAGCCCCTGGGACAGGGCCTCCTACGAGCAGTACTTC. This sequence encodes CASSPWDRASYEQYF.

This chain links TRBV18 with TRBJ2-4; weak D call: TRBD2 (5 bases). Germline values: CDR1 KGHSH, CDR2 LQKENI. The CDR3 contains 15 residues. V lost 1 base to trimming and J lost 5 bases, with 12 bases between them. CDR3 loop: CASSPLLTTENIQYF. For the CDR3, the DNA is TGTGCCAGCTCACCACTTTTGACTACCGAAAACATTCAGTACTTC.

The V call is TRBV7-5, the J call TRBJ2-1; the D call of TRBD1 is as the table states it, not checked on the DNA. TRBV7-5 represents a pseudogene. This CDR3 region has 13 residues. This chain's CDR3 is CVRSLGPGNEQFF. CDR3 DNA: TGTGTCAGAAGCTTAGGCCCAGGGAATGAGCAGTTCTTC.

V is TRBV7-6 and J is TRBJ2-1; D is unclear. The germline CDR1 and CDR2 sequences are SGHVS and FNYEAQ. The CDR3 contains 11 residues. Trimming removed 2 bases at V and 9 bases at J, with 5 bases between. CDR3 nucleotide sequence: TGTGCCAGCAGCTTAATCCTTGAGCAGTTCTTC. Translation: CASSLILEQFF.

V gene TRBV28 combines with J gene TRBJ1-1; TRBD1 might be the D (6 bases). CDR3 length: 13 amino acids. Germline CDR1 reads MDHEN; CDR2 reads SYDVKM. Trimming cost V 10 bases and J 9 bases, with 21 bases left between them. The CDR3 reads CAILLPRGQQAFF. The CDR3 DNA sequence: TGTGCCATCCTTCTCCCCCGAGGACAGCAAGCTTTCTTT.

V usage is TRBV14 and J usage is TRBJ1-1; 7 bases fit TRBD1. V was clipped by 2 bases and J by 4 bases; unmatched bases: 1. The CDR3 length is 13 residues. Germline assignment: CDR1 SGHDN and CDR2 FVKESK. CDR3 sequence: CASSQQGGTEAFF. As DNA, the CDR3 is TGTGCCAGCAGCCAACAGGGGGGCACTGAAGCTTTCTTT. Combining the CDR3 with reference TRBV14 and TRBJ1-1 gives the whole variable domain EAGVTQFPSHSVIEKGQTVTLRCDPISGHDNLYWYRRVMGKEIKFLLHFVKESKQDESGMPNNRFLAERTGGTYSTLKVQPAELEDSGVYFCASSQQGGTEAFFGQGTRLTVV.

V is TRBV25-1 and J is TRBJ1-3; a possible D gene is TRBD1 (6 bases). Germline assignment: CDR1 MGHDK and CDR2 SYGVNS. The ends were cut back, 5 bases at V and 2 bases at J, with 19 bases in the middle. The CDR3 contains 17 residues. The CDR3 sequence is CASSPNRVPLPGNTIYF. The CDR3 DNA is TGTGCCAGCAGTCCGAACAGGGTTCCACTCCCTGGAAACACCATATATTTT. The full variable domain, its missing parts supplied by reference TRBV25-1 and TRBJ1-3, is EADIYQTPRYLVIGTGKKITLECSQTMGHDKMYWYQQDPGMELHLIHYSYGVNSTEKGDLSSESTVSRIRTEHFPLTLESARPSHTSQYLCASSPNRVPLPGNTIYFGEGSWLTVV.

This clone was detected a few times. V gene TRBV11-3 combines with J gene TRBJ2-7; no clear D gene. Germline V gene data show CDR1 as SGHNT and CDR2 as YENEEA. With 3 bases removed from V and 2 bases from J, the gap between germline ends came to 8 bases. This CDR3 region has 13 residues. The CDR3: CASSFSGAYEQYF. As DNA, the CDR3 is TGTGCCAGCAGCTTCTCGGGTGCCTACGAGCAGTACTTC. Based on the CDR3 plus reference TRBV11-3 and TRBJ2-7, the full variable domain is EAGVVQSPRYKIIEKKQPVAFWCNPISGHNTLYWYLQNLGQGPELLIRYENEEAVDDSQLPKDRFSAERLKGVDSTLKIQPAELGDSAVYLCASSFSGAYEQYFGPGTRLTVT.